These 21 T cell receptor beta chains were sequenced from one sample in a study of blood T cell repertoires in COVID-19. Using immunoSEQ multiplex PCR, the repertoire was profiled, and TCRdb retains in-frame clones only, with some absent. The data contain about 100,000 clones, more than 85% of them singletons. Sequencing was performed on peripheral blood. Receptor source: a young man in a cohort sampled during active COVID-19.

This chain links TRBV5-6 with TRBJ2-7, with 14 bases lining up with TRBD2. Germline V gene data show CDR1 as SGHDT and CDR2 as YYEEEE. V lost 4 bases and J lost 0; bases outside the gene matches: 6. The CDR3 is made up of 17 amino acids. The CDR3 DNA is TGTGCCAGCAGCCGGGGACTAGCGGGGGTCCTCTCCTACGAGCAGTACTTC. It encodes CASSRGLAGVLSYEQYF.

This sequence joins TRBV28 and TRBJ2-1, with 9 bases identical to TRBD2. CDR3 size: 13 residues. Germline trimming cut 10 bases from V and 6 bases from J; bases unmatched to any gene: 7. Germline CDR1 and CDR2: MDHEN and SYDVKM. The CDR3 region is CATLSGGSNEQFF. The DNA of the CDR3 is TGTGCCACCCTTAGCGGGGGCTCCAATGAGCAGTTCTTC.

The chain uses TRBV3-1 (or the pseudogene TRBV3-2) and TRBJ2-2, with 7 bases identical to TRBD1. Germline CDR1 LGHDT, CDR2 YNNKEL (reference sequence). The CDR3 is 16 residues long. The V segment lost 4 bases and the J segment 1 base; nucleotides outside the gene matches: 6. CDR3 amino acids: CASSRRQGWNTGELFF. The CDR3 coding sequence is TGTGCCAGCAGCCGCCGACAGGGATGGAACACCGGGGAGCTGTTTTTT.

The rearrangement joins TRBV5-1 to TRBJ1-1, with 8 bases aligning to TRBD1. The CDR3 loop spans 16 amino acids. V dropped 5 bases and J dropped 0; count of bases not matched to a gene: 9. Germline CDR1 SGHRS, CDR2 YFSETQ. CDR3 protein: CASRRTQGAMNTEAFF. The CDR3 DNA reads TGCGCCAGCAGGAGGACGCAGGGGGCCATGAACACTGAAGCTTTCTTT. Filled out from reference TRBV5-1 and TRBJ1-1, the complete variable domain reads KAGVTQTPRYLIKTRGQQVTLSCSPISGHRSVSWYQQTPGQGLQFLFEYFSETQRNKGNFPGRFSGRQFSNSRSEMNVSTLELGDSALYLCASRRTQGAMNTEAFFGQGTRLTVV.

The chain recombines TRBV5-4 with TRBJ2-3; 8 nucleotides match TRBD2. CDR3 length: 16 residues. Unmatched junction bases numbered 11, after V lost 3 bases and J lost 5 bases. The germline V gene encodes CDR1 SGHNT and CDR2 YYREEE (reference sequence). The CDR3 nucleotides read TGTGCCAGCAGCTCTCCCCTCGGCGGGGGGATAGATACGCAGTATTTT. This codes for CASSSPLGGGIDTQYF.

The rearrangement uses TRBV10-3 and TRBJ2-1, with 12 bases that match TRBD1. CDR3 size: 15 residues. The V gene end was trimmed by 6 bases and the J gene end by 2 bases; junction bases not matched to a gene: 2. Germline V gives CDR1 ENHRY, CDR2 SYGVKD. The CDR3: CAIRGQGAAYNEQFF. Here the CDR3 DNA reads TGTGCCATCAGGGGACAGGGGGCGGCCTACAATGAGCAGTTCTTC.

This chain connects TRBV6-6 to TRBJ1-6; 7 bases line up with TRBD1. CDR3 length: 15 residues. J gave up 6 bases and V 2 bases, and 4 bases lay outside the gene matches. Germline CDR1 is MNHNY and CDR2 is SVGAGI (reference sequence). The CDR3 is CASSYTGQSNSPLHF. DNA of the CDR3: TGTGCCAGCAGTTACACGGGACAGTCTAATTCACCCCTCCACTTT.

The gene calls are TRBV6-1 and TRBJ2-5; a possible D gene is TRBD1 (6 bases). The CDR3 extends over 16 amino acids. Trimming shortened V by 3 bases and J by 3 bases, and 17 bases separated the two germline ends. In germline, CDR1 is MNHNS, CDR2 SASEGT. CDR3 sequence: CASSEPGTYPEETQYF. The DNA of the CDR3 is TGTGCCAGCAGTGAGCCCGGGACATACCCTGAAGAGACCCAGTACTTC.

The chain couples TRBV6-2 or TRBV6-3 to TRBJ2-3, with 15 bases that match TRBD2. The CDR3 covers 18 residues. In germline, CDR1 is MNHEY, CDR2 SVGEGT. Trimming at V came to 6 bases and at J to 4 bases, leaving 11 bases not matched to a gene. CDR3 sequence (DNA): TGTGCCAGCAGCCCCTCGGGGGGACTAGCGGGGGGCTCAGATACGCAGTATTTT. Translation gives CASSPSGGLAGGSDTQYF.

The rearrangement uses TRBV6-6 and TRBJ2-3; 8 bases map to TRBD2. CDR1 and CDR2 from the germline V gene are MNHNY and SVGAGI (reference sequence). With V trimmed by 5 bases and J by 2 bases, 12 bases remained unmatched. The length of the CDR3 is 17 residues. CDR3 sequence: CASSLRTSRVPTDTQYF. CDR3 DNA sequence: TGTGCCAGCAGTCTTCGGACTAGCAGGGTCCCCACAGATACGCAGTATTTT.

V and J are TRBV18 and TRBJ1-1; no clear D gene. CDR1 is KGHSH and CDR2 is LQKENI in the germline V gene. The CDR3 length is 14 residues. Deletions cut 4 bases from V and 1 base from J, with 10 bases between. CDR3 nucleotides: TGTGCCAGCTCACGTGAAGCCGCGAACACTGAAGCTTTCTTT. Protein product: CASSREAANTEAFF.

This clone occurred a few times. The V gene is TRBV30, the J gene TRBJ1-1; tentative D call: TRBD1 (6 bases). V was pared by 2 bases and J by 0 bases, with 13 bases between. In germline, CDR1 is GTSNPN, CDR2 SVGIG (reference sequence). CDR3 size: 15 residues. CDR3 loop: CAWSFRGQVNTEAFF. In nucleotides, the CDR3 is TGTGCCTGGAGTTTTAGGGGACAAGTGAACACTGAAGCTTTCTTT.

The CDR3 sequence: CASSLSGAERETQYF. DNA for the CDR3: TGCGCCAGCAGCCTTAGCGGGGCGGAAAGGGAGACCCAGTACTTC. The V call is TRBV5-1, the J call TRBJ2-5; 8 nucleotides align to TRBD2. The CDR3 consists of 15 residues. Germline CDR1 reads SGHRS; CDR2 reads YFSETQ. Unmatched junction bases numbered 10, after V lost 4 bases and J lost 5 bases. Complete variable domain (other parts from reference TRBV5-1 and TRBJ2-5): KAGVTQTPRYLIKTRGQQVTLSCSPISGHRSVSWYQQTPGQGLQFLFEYFSETQRNKGNFPGRFSGRQFSNSRSEMNVSTLELGDSALYLCASSLSGAERETQYFGPGTRLLVL.

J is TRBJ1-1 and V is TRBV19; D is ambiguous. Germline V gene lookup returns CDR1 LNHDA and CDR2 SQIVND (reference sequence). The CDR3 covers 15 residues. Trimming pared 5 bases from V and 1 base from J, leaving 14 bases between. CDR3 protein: CASSPVVSGNTEAFF. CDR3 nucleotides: TGTGCCAGTAGTCCCGTGGTGTCAGGGAACACTGAAGCTTTCTTT.

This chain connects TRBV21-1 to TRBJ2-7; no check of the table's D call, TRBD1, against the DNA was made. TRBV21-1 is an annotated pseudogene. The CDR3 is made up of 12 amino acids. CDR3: CARNRESYEQYF. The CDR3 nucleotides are TGTGCCAGAAACAGGGAATCCTACGAGCAGTACTTC.

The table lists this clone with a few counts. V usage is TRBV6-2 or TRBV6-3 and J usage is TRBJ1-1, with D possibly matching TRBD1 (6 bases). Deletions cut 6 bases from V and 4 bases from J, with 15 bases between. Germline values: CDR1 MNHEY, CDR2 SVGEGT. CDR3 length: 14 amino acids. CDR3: CASSPQGRSTEAFF. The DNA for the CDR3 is TGTGCCAGCAGCCCCCAGGGGCGGAGCACTGAAGCTTTCTTT.

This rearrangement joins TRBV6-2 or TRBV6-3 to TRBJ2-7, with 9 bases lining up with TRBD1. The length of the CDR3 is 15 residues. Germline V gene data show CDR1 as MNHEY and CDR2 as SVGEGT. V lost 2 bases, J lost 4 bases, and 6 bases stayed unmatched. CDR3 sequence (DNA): TGTGCCAGCAGTTACGAACAGGGGGCTCGGTACGAGCAGTACTTC. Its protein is CASSYEQGARYEQYF.

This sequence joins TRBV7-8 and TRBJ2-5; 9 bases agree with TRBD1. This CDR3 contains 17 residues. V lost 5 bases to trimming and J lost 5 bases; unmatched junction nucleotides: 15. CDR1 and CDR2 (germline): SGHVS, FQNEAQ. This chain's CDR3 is CASSRERTGVYSETQYF. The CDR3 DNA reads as TGTGCCAGCAGCAGGGAAAGGACAGGGGTTTATTCGGAGACCCAGTACTTC.

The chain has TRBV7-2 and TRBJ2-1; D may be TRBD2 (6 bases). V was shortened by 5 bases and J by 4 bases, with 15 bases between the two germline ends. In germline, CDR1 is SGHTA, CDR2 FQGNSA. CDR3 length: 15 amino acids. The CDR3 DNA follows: TGTGCCAGCAGCCGGGACTCCGAGTATTACAATGAGCAGTTCTTC. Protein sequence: CASSRDSEYYNEQFF.

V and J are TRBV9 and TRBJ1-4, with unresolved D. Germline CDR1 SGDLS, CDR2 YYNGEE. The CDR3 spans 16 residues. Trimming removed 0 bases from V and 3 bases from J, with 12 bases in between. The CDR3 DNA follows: TGTGCCAGCAGCGTAGGTCCGGGAGGAGCTAATGAAAAACTGTTTTTT. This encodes CASSVGPGGANEKLFF.

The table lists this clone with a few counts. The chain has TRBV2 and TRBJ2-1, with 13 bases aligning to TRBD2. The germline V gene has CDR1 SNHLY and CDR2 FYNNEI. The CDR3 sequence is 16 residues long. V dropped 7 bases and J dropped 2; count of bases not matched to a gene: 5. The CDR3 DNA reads TGTGCCAGCAAGCCGACTAGCGGGGGGCCCTACAATGAGCAGTTCTTC. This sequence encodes CASKPTSGGPYNEQFF.